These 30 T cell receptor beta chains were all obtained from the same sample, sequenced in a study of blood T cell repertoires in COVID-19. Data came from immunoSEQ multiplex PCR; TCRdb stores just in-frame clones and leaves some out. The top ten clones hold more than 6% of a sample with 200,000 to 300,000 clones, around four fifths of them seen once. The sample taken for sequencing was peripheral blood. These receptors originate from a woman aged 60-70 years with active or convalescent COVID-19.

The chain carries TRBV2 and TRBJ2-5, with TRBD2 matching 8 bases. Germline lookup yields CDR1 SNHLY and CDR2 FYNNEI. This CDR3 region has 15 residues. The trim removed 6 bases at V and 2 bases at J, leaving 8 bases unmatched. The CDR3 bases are TGTGCCAGCAGACGGGGGATAGCGGGACAAGAGACCCAGTACTTC. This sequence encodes CASRRGIAGQETQYF.

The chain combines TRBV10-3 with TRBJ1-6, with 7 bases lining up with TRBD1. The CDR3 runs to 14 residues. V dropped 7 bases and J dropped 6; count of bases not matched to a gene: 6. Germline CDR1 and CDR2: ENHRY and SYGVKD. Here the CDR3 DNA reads TGTGCCATCAAGGGAGACAGGGCTAATTCACCCCTCCACTTT. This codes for CAIKGDRANSPLHF.

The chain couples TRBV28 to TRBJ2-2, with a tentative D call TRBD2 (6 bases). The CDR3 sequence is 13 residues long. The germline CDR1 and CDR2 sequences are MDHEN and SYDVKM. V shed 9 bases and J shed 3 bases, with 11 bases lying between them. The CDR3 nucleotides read TGTGCCAGTCTAGCGAAATACACCGGGGAGCTGTTTTTT. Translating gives CASLAKYTGELFF.

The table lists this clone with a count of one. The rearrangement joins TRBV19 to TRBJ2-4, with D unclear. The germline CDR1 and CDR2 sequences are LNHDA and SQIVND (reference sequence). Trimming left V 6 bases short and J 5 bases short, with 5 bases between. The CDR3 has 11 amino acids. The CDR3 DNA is TGTGCCAGTAGGAGAGAAAACATTCAGTACTTC. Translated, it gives CASRRENIQYF.

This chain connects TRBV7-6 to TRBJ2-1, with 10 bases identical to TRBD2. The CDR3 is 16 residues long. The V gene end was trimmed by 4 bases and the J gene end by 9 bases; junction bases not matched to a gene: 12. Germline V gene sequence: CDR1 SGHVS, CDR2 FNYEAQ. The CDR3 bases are TGTGCCAGCAGCTCCTTCAGTAGCGGGGGGATAGGTGAGCAGTTCTTC. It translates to CASSSFSSGGIGEQFF.

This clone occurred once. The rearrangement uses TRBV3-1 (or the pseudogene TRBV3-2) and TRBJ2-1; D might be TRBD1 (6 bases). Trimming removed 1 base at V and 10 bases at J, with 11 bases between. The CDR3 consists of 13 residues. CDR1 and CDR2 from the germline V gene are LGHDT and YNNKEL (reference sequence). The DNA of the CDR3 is TGTGCCAGCAGCCAAGGGGGGCCTCGGGAGCAGTTCTTC. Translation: CASSQGGPREQFF.

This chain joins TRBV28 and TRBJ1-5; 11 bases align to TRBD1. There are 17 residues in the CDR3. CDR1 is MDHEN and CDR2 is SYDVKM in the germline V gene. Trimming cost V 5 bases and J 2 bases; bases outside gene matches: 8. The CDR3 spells CASSTGTGGRGNQPQHF. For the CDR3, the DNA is TGTGCCAGCAGTACAGGGACAGGGGGTAGAGGCAATCAGCCCCAGCATTTT. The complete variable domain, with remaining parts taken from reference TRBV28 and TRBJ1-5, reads DVKVTQSSRYLVKRTGEKVFLECVQDMDHENMFWYRQDPGLGLRLIYFSYDVKMKEKGDIPEGYSVSREKKERFSLILESASTNQTSMYLCASSTGTGGRGNQPQHFGDGTRLSIL.

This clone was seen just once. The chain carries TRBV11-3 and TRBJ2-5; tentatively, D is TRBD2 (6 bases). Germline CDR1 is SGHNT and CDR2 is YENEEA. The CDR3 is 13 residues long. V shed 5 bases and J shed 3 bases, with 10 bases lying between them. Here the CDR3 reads CASSLSGEETQYF. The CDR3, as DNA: TGTGCCAGCAGCCTTTCGGGAGAAGAGACCCAGTACTTC.

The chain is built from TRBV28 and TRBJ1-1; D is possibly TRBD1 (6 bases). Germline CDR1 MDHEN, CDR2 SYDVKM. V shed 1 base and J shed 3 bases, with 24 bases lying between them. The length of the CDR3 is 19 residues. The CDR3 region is CASSLLYGSAGAKDTEAFF. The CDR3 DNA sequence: TGTGCCAGCAGTTTATTATATGGGTCCGCAGGGGCAAAAGACACTGAAGCTTTCTTT.

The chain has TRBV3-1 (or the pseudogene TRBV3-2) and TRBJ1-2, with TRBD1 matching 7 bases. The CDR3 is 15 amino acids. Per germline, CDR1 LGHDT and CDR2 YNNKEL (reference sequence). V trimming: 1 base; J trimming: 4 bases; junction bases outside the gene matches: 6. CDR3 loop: CASSQAAGQTYGYTF. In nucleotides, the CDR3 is TGTGCCAGCAGCCAAGCCGCGGGACAGACCTATGGCTACACCTTC.

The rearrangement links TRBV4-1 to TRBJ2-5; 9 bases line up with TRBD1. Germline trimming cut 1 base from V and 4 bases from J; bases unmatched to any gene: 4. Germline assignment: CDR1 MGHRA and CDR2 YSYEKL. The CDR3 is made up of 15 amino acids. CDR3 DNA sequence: TGCGCCAGCAGCCAAGCACAGGGGGCAGGAGAGACCCAGTACTTC. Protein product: CASSQAQGAGETQYF.

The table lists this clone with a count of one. This CDR3 is CASSPVGSSYNEQFF. The CDR3 nucleotides read TGCGCCAGCAGCCCGGTGGGGAGCTCCTACAATGAGCAGTTCTTC. V usage is TRBV5-1 and J usage is TRBJ2-1; TRBD2 is a possible D gene (5 bases). The CDR3 loop spans 15 amino acids. V was clipped by 4 bases and J by 0 bases, with 11 bases between them. The germline V gene encodes CDR1 SGHRS and CDR2 YFSETQ.

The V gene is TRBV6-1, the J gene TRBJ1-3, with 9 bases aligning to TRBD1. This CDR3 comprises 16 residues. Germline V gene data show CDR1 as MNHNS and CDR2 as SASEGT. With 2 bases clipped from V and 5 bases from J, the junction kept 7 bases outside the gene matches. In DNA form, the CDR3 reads TGTGCCAGCAGTGAACCGGGACAGGGCGGAAGAAACACCATATATTTT. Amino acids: CASSEPGQGGRNTIYF.

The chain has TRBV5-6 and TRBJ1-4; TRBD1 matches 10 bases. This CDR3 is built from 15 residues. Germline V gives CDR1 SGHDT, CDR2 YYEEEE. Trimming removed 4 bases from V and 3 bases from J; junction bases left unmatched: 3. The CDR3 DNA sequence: TGTGCCAGCAGCGGGACAGGGGCTCCTAATGAAAAACTGTTTTTT. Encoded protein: CASSGTGAPNEKLFF.

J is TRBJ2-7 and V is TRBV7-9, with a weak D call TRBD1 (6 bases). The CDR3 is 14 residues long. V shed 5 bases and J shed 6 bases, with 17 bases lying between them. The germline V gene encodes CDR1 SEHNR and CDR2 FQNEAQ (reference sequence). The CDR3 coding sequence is TGTGCCAGCAGCCCACGGGACAACCCCATCGAGCAGTACTTC. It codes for CASSPRDNPIEQYF.

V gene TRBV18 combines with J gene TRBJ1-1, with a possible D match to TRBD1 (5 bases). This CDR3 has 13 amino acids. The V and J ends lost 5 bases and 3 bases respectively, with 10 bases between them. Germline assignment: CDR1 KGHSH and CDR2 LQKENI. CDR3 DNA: TGTGCCAGCTCAACCGCGGGGGACACTGAAGCTTTCTTT. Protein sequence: CASSTAGDTEAFF.

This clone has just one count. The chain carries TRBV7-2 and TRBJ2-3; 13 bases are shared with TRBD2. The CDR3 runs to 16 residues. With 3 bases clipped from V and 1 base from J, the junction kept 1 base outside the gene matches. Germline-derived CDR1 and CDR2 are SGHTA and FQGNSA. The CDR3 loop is CASSFGLAGGTDTQYF. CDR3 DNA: TGTGCCAGCAGCTTTGGACTAGCGGGAGGCACAGATACGCAGTATTTT.

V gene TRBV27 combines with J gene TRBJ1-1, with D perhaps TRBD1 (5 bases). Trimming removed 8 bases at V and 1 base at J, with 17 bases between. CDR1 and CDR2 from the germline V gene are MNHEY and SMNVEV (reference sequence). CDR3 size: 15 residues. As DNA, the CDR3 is TGTGCCAGCCGAAAAGGGGTCTGGGAGAACACTGAAGCTTTCTTT. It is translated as CASRKGVWENTEAFF.

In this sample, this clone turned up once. CDR3 DNA sequence: TGTGCCAGCAGCGCGACAGGGGGCCAACTGTTTTTT. Amino acids: CASSATGGQLFF. The chain has TRBV9 and TRBJ1-4, with TRBD1 identical over 10 bases. J gave up 12 bases and V 3 bases, and 2 bases lay outside the gene matches. The CDR3 length is 12 residues. CDR1 is SGDLS, CDR2 YYNGEE, per germline.

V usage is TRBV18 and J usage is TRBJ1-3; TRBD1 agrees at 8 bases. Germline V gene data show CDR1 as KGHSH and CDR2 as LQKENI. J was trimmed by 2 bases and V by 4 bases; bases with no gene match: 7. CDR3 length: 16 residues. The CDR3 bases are TGTGCCAGCTCACTTTGGACAGGGAAGGCTGGAAACACCATATATTTT. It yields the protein CASSLWTGKAGNTIYF. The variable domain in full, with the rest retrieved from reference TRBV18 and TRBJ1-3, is NAGVMQNPRHLVRRRGQEARLRCSPMKGHSHVYWYRQLPEEGLKFMVYLQKENIIDESGMPKERFSAEFPKEGPSILRIQQVVRGDSAAYFCASSLWTGKAGNTIYFGEGSWLTVV.

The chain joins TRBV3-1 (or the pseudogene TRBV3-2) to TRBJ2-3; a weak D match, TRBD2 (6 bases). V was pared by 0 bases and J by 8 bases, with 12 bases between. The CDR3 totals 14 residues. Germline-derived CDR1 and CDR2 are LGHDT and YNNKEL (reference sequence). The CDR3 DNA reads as TGTGCCAGCAGCCAAGATCGGCGACTAGTTACGCAGTATTTT. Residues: CASSQDRRLVTQYF.

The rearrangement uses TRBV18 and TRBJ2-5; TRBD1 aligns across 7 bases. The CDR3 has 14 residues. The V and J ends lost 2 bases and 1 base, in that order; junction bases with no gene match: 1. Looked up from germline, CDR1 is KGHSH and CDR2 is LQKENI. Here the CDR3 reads CASSPGTAQETQYF. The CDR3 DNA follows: TGTGCCAGCTCACCAGGGACAGCCCAAGAGACCCAGTACTTC.

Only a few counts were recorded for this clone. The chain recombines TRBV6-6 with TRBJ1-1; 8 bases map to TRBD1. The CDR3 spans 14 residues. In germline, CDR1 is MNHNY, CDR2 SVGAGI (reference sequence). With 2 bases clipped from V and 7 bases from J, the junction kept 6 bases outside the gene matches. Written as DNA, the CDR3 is TGTGCCAGCAGTTACGGTTGGACAGGGAATGAAGCTTTCTTT. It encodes CASSYGWTGNEAFF.

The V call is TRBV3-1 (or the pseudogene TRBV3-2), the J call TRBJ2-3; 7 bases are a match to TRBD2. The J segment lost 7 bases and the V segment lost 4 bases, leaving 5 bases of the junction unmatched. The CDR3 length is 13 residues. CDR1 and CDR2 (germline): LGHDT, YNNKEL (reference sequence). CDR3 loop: CASSPGTINTQYF. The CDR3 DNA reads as TGTGCCAGCAGCCCTGGGACTATAAATACGCAGTATTTT.

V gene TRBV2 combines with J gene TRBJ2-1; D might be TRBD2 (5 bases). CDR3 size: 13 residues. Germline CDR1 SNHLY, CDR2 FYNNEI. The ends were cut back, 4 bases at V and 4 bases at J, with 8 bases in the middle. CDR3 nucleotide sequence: TGTGCCAGCAGTGGTGAGGGATACAATGAGCAGTTCTTC. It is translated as CASSGEGYNEQFF.

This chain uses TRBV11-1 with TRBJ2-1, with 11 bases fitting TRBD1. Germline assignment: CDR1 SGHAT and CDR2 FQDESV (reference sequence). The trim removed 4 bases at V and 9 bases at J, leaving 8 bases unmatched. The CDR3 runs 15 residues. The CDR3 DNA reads TGTGCCAGCAGCTACCGGGACAGGGGGTTCGGTGAGCAGTTCTTC. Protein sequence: CASSYRDRGFGEQFF.

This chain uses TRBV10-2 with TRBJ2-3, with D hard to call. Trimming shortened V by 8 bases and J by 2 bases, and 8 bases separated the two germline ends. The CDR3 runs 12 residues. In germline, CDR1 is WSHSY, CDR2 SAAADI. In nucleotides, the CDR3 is TGCGCCAGCGCAGGTTTCACAGATACGCAGTATTTT. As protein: CASAGFTDTQYF.

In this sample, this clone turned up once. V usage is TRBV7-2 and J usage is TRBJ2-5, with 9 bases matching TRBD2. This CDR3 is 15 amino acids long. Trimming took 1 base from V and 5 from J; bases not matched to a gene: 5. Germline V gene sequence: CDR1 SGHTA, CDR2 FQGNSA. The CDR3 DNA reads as TGTGCCAGCAGCTTAGGCGGGAGGGCCTGGGAGACCCAGTACTTC. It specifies CASSLGGRAWETQYF.

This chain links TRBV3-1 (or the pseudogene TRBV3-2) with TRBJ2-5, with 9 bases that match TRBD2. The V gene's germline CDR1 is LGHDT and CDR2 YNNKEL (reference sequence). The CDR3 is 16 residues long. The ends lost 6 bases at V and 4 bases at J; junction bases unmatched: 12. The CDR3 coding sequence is TGTGCCAGCAGTCCACTTAAAGCGGGAGGAGGAGAGACCCAGTACTTC. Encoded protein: CASSPLKAGGGETQYF.

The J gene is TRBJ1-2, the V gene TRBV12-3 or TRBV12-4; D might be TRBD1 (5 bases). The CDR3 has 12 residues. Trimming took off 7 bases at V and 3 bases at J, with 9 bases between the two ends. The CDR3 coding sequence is TGTGCCAGCAAACGGGGGGACTATGGCTACACCTTC. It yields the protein CASKRGDYGYTF.